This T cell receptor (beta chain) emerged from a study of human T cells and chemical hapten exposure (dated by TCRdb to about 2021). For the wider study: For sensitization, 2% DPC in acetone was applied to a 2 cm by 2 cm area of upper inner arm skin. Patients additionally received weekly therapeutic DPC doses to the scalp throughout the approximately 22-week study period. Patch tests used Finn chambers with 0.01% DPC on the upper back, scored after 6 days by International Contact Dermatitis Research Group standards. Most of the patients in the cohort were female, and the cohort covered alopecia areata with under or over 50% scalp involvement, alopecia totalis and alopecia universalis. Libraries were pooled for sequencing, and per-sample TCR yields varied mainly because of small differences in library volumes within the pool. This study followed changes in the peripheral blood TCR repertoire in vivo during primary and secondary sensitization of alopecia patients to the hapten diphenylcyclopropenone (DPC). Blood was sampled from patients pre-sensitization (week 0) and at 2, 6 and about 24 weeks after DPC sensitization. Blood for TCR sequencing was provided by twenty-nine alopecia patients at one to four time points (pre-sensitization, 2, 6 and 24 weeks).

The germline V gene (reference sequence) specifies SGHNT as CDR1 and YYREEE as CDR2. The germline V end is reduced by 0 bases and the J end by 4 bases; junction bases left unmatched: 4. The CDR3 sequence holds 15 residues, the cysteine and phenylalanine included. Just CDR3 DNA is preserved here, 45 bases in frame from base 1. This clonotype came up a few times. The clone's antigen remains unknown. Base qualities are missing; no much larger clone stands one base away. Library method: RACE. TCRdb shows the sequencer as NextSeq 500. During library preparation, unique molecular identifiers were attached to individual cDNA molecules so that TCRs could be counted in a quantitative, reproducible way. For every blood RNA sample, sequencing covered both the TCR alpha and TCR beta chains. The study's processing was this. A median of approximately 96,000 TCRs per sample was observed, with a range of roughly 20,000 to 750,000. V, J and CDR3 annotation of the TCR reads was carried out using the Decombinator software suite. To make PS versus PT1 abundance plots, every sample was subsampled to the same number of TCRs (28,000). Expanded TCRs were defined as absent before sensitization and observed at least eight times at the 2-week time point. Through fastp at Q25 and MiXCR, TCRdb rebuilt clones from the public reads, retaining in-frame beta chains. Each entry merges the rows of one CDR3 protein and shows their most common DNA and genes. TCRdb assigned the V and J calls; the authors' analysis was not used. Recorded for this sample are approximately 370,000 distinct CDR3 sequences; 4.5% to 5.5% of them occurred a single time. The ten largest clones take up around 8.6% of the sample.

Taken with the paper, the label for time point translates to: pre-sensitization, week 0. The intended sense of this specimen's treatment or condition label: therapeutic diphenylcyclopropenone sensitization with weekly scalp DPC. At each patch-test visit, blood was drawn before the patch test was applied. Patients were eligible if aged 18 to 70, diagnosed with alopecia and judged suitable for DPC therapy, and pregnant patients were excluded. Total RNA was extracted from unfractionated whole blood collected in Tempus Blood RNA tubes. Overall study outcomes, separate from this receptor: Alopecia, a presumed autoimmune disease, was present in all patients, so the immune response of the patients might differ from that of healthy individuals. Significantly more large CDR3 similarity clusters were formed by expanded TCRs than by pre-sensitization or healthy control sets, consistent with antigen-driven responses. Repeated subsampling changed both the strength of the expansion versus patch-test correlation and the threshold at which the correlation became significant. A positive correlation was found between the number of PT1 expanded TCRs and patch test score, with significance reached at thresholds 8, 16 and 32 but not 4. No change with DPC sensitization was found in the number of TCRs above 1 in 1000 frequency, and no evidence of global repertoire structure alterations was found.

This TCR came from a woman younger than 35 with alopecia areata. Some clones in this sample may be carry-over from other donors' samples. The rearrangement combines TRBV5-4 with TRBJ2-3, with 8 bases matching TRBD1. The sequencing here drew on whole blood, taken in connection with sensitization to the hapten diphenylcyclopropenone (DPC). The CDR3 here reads CASSLGRGPADTQYF. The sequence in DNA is TGTGCCAGCAGCTTGGGCAGGGGGCCCGCAGATACGCAGTATTTT.